The T cell receptor (beta chain) under discussion was sequenced for a study of post-analysis software for immune sequencing data. Whole-study context: Multiple sclerosis in the patients followed relapsing-remitting, secondary progressive and progressive-relapsing courses. Study-level results: Relative to controls, patients with multiple sclerosis showed significantly lower normalized Chao1 diversity. Patients carried several TRBV segments more frequently than controls did, and TRBV5-6, TRBV5-1 and TRBV20-1 were among them.

As for this clonotype: The antigen remains unidentified.

The V end was cut by 6 bases, the J end by 3 bases, with 11 bases between. The germline gives CDR1 MDHEN, CDR2 SYDVKM. The CDR3 length is 14 residues. Presence of unique molecular identifiers characterized the TCR beta cDNA libraries. Some 500,000 cDNA molecules were recovered from an input of roughly 0.85 to 10 million T cells. TCRdb recomputed calls from the PCR reads with MiXCR, one row per CDR3 protein. The table has 150,000 to 200,000 distinct CDR3 sequences, roughly 40% seen once. The chain links TRBV28 to TRBJ1-4; D uncertain. This receptor was obtained from a girl between 10 and 17 years old with multiple sclerosis. The specimen comprised blood, sampled after autologous hematopoietic stem cell transplantation. CDR3 sequence (DNA): TGTGCCAGCAGATCCCCAGGTGCTAATGAAAAACTGTTTTTT. This sequence encodes CASRSPGANEKLFF.